One sample yielded the 5 T cell receptor beta chains listed below, sequenced in a study of blood T cell repertoires in COVID-19. TCRdb's copy holds only in-frame clones and misses some; the assay was immunoSEQ multiplex PCR. The top ten hold roughly 7.1% of the sample, which has 250,000 to 350,000 clones, approximately 87% seen once. Sequences were obtained from peripheral blood. All receptors come from a woman aged 45 to 65 who had recovered from COVID-19.

The gene calls are TRBV19 and TRBJ1-5, with 9 nucleotides matching TRBD1. The CDR3 extends over 15 amino acids. Germline-derived CDR1 and CDR2 are LNHDA and SQIVND (reference sequence). The V gene end was trimmed by 5 bases and the J gene end by 1 base; junction bases not matched to a gene: 3. The CDR3 sequence is CASSDTGGSNQPQHF. CDR3 nucleotide sequence: TGTGCCAGTAGTGATACAGGGGGCAGCAATCAGCCCCAGCATTTT.

In this sample, this clone turned up once. The rearrangement uses TRBV10-3 and TRBJ1-6; 8 positions agree with TRBD1. Per germline, CDR1 ENHRY and CDR2 SYGVKD. Trimming took 6 bases from V and 0 from J; bases not matched to a gene: 4. This CDR3 has 16 residues. The CDR3 bases are TGTGCCATCAGCAACAGGGGGAGCTCCTATAATTCACCCCTCCACTTT. The encoded protein is CAISNRGSSYNSPLHF.

As regards this clone: This sample includes further DNA sequences coding for the same CDR3. The chain is built from TRBV7-3 and TRBJ1-1; TRBD1 might be the D (6 bases). This CDR3 contains 13 residues. The V and J ends lost 4 bases and 1 base respectively, with 7 bases between them. Germline V gene lookup returns CDR1 SGHTA and CDR2 FQGTGA. In DNA form, the CDR3 reads TGTGCCAGCAGCTCACAGGGGAACACTGAAGCTTTCTTT. Amino acid sequence: CASSSQGNTEAFF.

V usage is TRBV18 and J usage is TRBJ2-1, with 9 bases lining up with TRBD2. V was pared by 5 bases and J by 3 bases, with 8 bases of the junction left unmatched. The length of the CDR3 is 16 residues. Germline CDR1 is KGHSH and CDR2 is LQKENI. The CDR3 loop is CASSSKRGENYNEQFF. CDR3 nucleotide sequence: TGTGCCAGCTCATCGAAGCGGGGGGAAAACTACAATGAGCAGTTCTTC.

The chain combines TRBV5-4 with TRBJ2-5, with D tentatively TRBD1 (6 bases). Germline V gene sequence: CDR1 SGHNT, CDR2 YYREEE (reference sequence). The CDR3 loop spans 15 amino acids. V shed 4 bases and J shed 2 bases, with 15 bases lying between them. The CDR3 region has the DNA TGTGCCAGCAGCAGTAAAAAGCAGGGGCAAGAGACCCAGTACTTC. Translated: CASSSKKQGQETQYF.